Each of the 9 T cell receptor beta chains below was sequenced from the same sample in a study of blood T cells in healthy people across ages. The authors ran a second PCR of roughly 7 to 11 cycles using a sample-barcoded 5' primer and a J-beta primer mix. TCRdb processed the 5' RACE reads anew with MiXCR; each CDR3 protein has one entry. The sample gives about 560,000 distinct CDR3 sequences, about 25% of which show up once; about 3.9% is in the top ten. These data are also associated with another study on T cells of mothers and their children.

The sequencing input was blood. Every receptor here comes from a boy aged 2 to 10 in good health.

J is TRBJ2-7 and V is TRBV29-1; D call uncertain. Per germline, CDR1 SQVTM and CDR2 ANQGSEA. The CDR3 covers 13 residues. The V and J ends lost 2 bases and 2 bases respectively, with 10 bases between them. CDR3: CSVEILGTYEQYF. CDR3 in DNA: TGCAGCGTTGAAATTCTGGGGACCTACGAGCAGTACTTC.

The V call is TRBV11-2, the J call TRBJ1-2, with 10 bases aligning to TRBD1. Germline-derived CDR1 and CDR2 are SGHAT and FQNNGV. The CDR3 has 14 residues. V lost 5 bases to trimming and J lost 5 bases; unmatched junction nucleotides: 5. The CDR3 spells CASSPGQGWYGYTF. The CDR3 DNA is TGTGCCAGCAGCCCGGGACAGGGGTGGTATGGCTACACCTTC.

This clonotype was seen a handful of times. CDR3 nucleotide sequence: TGTGCCAGCAGGGGTTCGGCCAGGTACCAAGAGACCCAGTACTTC. Protein: CASRGSARYQETQYF. V gene TRBV2 combines with J gene TRBJ2-5; D not resolved. The germline V and J ends were trimmed by 6 bases and 0 bases, with 14 bases remaining between them. Germline V CDR1 and CDR2: SNHLY, FYNNEI. This CDR3 comprises 15 residues.

This clonotype was picked up many times. The genes are TRBV25-1 and TRBJ2-1; 10 nucleotides line up with TRBD2. Germline V gene sequence: CDR1 MGHDK, CDR2 SYGVNS. Germline trimming cut 2 bases from V and 10 bases from J; bases unmatched to any gene: 11. CDR3 length: 16 residues. This chain's CDR3 is CASSEEASGRSGEQFF. The CDR3 DNA reads as TGTGCCAGCAGTGAAGAGGCTAGCGGGAGATCAGGCGAGCAGTTCTTC.

There are a few counts of this clonotype. The chain employs TRBV10-3 and TRBJ2-6, with D unclear. Trimming took off 0 bases at V and 2 bases at J, with 5 bases between the two ends. Germline V gene sequence: CDR1 ENHRY, CDR2 SYGVKD. This CDR3 is built from 15 residues. CDR3 coding DNA: TGTGCCATCAGTGAGTCGGTCCCTGGGGCCAACGTCCTGACTTTC. This codes for CAISESVPGANVLTF.

Details on this clonotype: At one boundary the junction diverges from the germline segment, which might be a read error. The chain is built from TRBV19 and TRBJ2-3; TRBD2 matches at 10 bases. The V gene's germline CDR1 is LNHDA and CDR2 SQIVND (reference sequence). The CDR3 extends over 16 amino acids. The CDR3 DNA sequence: TGTGCCAGTAGGGGGACTAGCGCGCAATCCACAGATACGCAGTACTTT. Protein: CASRGTSAQSTDTQYF.

J is TRBJ2-4 and V is TRBV18; the match to TRBD2 covers 7 bases. J lost 8 bases, V lost 3 bases, and 4 bases had no gene match. CDR1 and CDR2 (germline): KGHSH, LQKENI. The CDR3 is 13 amino acids. The CDR3 spells CASSPPGRDIQYF. CDR3 DNA sequence: TGTGCCAGCTCACCTCCGGGGAGGGACATTCAGTACTTC.

This rearrangement joins TRBV3-1 to TRBJ2-7; 14 nucleotides line up with TRBD2. The CDR3 runs to 18 residues. Germline CDR1 is LGHDT and CDR2 is YNNKEL (reference sequence). The trim removed 2 bases at V and 3 bases at J, leaving 9 bases unmatched. CDR3 nucleotide sequence: TGTGCCAGCAGCCAATTGACTAGCGGGAGGGCCTTTTTCTACGAGCAGTACTTC. Protein product: CASSQLTSGRAFFYEQYF.

This chain joins TRBV2 and TRBJ2-7; tentative D call: TRBD1 (5 bases). Germline V gene data show CDR1 as SNHLY and CDR2 as FYNNEI. The germline V and J ends were trimmed by 5 bases and 4 bases, with 12 bases remaining between them. The CDR3 extends over 13 amino acids. The CDR3 spells CASSRTRGYEQYF. CDR3 in DNA: TGTGCCAGCAGTCGAACAAGGGGATACGAGCAGTACTTC.